Listed below are T cell receptor beta chains from one sample, sequenced in a study of blood T cell repertoires in COVID-19. Generated by immunoSEQ multiplex PCR, the TCRdb table keeps only in-frame clones and is missing some. Of approximately 200,000 clones in the sample, approximately 80% were seen once. The sequencing sample was made of PBMCs or T cells enriched from blood (not recorded which). The receptors derive from a man aged 40-49 years who had recovered from COVID-19. Both conserved end residues are part of each CDR3. The D gene is left open where the match is weak. Clone sizes are given selectively: once, few, many, or a class where the clone is expanded.

.	.	TRBV28	TRBJ1-2	CASSSTGGYTF	TGTGCCAGCAGTTCGACGGGGGGCTACACCTTC
.	TRBD1	TRBV6-1	TRBJ1-3	CASSEPRWTGISSGNTIYF	TGTGCCAGCAGTGAACCGCGGTGGACAGGGATTTCATCTGGAAACACCATATATTTT
once	TRBD1	TRBV6-6	TRBJ1-1	CAIAPGQGRTNTEAFF	TGTGCCATCGCTCCGGGACAGGGGCGGACGAACACTGAAGCTTTCTTT
.	TRBD1	TRBV19	TRBJ2-3	CASSPRQGEDTQYF	TGTGCCAGTAGTCCCCGGCAGGGGGAGGATACGCAGTATTTT
once	.	TRBV5-4	TRBJ2-1	CASSLDLEGGNEQFF	TGTGCCAGCAGCTTGGATCTAGAGGGCGGGAATGAGCAGTTCTTC
.	TRBD1	TRBV10-3	TRBJ1-2	CAISGDRTSYGYTF	TGTGCCATCAGTGGGGACAGGACCTCCTATGGCTACACCTTC
once	TRBD1	TRBV6-5	TRBJ1-2	CASSLRGGSLRGYTF	TGTGCCAGCAGCCTCCGAGGGGGCTCGTTAAGGGGCTACACCTTC
.	.	TRBV6-5	TRBJ1-5	CASSYQGNQPQHF	TGTGCCAGCAGTTACCAGGGCAATCAGCCCCAGCATTTT
.	TRBD1	TRBV19	TRBJ2-7	CASSPPGTEYEQYF	TGTGCCAGTAGTCCCCCAGGGACAGAATACGAGCAGTACTTC
.	.	TRBV19	TRBJ2-3	CASSITAVSTDTQYF	TGTGCCAGTAGTATAACAGCGGTTAGCACAGATACGCAGTATTTT
once	.	TRBV6-2/TRBV6-3	TRBJ2-3	CASSYSIGYESTDTQYF	TGTGCCAGCAGTTACTCGATCGGGTACGAGAGCACAGATACGCAGTATTTT
once	.	TRBV7-3	TRBJ1-1	CASSLNTGTEAFF	TGTGCCAGCAGCCTCAACACGGGCACTGAAGCTTTCTTT
.	TRBD1	TRBV25-1	TRBJ1-1	CASSEYNRGLNTEAFF	TGTGCCAGCAGTGAATATAACAGGGGCCTGAACACTGAAGCTTTCTTT
.	.	TRBV3-1/TRBV3-2	TRBJ2-7	CASSLTRGKRYEQYF	TGTGCCAGCAGCCTTACTCGCGGGAAGCGCTACGAGCAGTACTTC
.	TRBD2	TRBV5-4	TRBJ2-1	CASGLAGVQFF	TGTGCCAGCGGACTAGCGGGAGTTCAGTTCTTC
.	.	TRBV28	TRBJ2-1	CASREQRDNEQFF	TGTGCCAGCAGGGAGCAGCGGGACAATGAGCAGTTCTTC
.	.	TRBV7-8	TRBJ1-3	CASSERTRGLYTIYF	TGTGCCAGCAGCGAGAGGACCCGGGGGTTATACACCATATATTTT
few	TRBD1	TRBV28	TRBJ2-1	CASSLGGQGGFNEQFF	TGTGCCAGCAGCCTAGGAGGACAGGGGGGCTTCAATGAGCAGTTCTTC
.	TRBD1	TRBV5-1	TRBJ1-5	CASSPTGKGQPQHF	TGCGCCAGCAGCCCGACAGGGAAGGGTCAGCCCCAGCATTTT
.	TRBD2	TRBV19	TRBJ2-1	CASSILPGGSYNEQFF	TGTGCCAGTAGTATACTGCCGGGAGGCTCCTACAATGAGCAGTTCTTC
.	.	TRBV5-6	TRBJ1-2	CASSSGAYGYTF	TGTGCCAGCAGCTCGGGAGCCTATGGCTACACCTTC
.	TRBD1	TRBV4-3	TRBJ1-2	CASSQSPGTGFYGYTF	TGCGCCAGCAGCCAATCTCCCGGGACAGGGTTCTATGGCTACACCTTC
.	.	TRBV19	TRBJ2-1	CASSMSKYNEQFF	TGTGCCAGTAGTATGAGCAAGTACAATGAGCAGTTCTTC
.	TRBD1	TRBV27	TRBJ2-7	CASSPGQGVPYEQYF	TGTGCCAGCAGTCCCGGACAGGGAGTTCCCTACGAGCAGTACTTC
.	.	TRBV5-6	TRBJ1-2	CASSLDRKYTF	TGTGCCAGCAGCTTGGACAGGAAATACACCTTC
.	TRBD1	TRBV12-5	TRBJ2-2	CASGLGQGDTGELFF	TGTGCTAGTGGTTTGGGACAGGGGGACACCGGGGAGCTGTTTTTT